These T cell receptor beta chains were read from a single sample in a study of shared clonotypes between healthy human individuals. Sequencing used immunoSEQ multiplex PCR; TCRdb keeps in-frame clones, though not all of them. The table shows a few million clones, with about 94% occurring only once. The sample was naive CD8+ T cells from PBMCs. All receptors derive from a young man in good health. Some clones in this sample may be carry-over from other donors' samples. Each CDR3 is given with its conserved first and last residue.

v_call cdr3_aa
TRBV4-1 CASSQDADRVYGYTF
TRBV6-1 CASRALAGLYNEQFF
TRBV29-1 CSVLVGPETQYF
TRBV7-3 CASSFGGGNEQFF
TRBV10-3 CAITEYNRLDYGYTF
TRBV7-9 CASSRTSVGNTIYF
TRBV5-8 CASSLVRGPGYNEQFF
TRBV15 CATSRDRFTYEQYF
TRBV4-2 CASSQRGVTSGRYEQYF
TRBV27 CASSLDPSSYEQYF
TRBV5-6 CASRPRGNYEQYF
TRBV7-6 CASSLTDRSTDTQYF
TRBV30 CAWRRLAGGSYEQYF
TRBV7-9 CASSPFRGDHGSKNIQYF
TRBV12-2 CASRLVFRTSGSYEQYF
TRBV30 CAWSVDPPTEAFF
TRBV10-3 CAIREGSGELFF
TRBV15 CATSRDRGPNEQFF
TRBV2 CASNYIGDSGGAFTQYF
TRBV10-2 CASSSLRGDQPQHF
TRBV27 CASSPLVSSTEAFF
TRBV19 CASSIGRLIANTEAFF
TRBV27 CASSLLGTGELFF
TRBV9 CASSVSGASSYEQYF
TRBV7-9 CASSPVRENEKLFF
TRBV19 CASSIRQGSNQPQHF
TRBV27 CASSFLDSNYGYTF
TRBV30 CAWSVGLAGEETQYF
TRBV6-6 CASSYSRTGSDGYTF
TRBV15 CATSRDDGTEQFF
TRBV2 CASSRTDSYEQYF
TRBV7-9 CASSLVSGTYRYEQYF
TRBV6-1 CASRYSYEQYF
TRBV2 CASIFGPGGHVNTEAFF
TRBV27 CASSLGQVSYNEQFF
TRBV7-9 CASSSQEREGRDTQYF
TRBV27 CASSLWGRPSGSVTYEQYF
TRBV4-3 CASSQDRYRGRRNEQFF
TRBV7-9 CASSSPGPNTIYF
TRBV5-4 CASSPGTSEGGEQFF
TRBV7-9 CASSLFGIAGTVQPQHF
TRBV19 CASSKRQGSSYNEQFF